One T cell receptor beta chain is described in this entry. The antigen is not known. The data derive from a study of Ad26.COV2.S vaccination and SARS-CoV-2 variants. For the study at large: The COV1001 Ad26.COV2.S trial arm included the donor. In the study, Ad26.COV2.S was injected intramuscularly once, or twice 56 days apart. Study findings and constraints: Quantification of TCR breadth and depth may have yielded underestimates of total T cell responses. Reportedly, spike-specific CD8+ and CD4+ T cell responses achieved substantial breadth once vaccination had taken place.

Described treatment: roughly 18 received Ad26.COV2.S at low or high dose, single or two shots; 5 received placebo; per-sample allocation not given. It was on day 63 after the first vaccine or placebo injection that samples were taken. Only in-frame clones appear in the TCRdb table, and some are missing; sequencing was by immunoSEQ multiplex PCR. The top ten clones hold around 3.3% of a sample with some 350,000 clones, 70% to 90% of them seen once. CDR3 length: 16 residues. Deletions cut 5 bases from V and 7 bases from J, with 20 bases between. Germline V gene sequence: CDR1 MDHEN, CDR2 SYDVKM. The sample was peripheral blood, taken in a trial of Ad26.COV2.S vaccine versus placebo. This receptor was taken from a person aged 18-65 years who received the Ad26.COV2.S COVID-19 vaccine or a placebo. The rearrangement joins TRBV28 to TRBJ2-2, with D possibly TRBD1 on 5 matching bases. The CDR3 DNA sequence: TGTGCCAGCAGTCCCCCGGACGACAGACTGCTCGGGGAGCTGTTTTTT. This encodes CASSPPDDRLLGELFF.